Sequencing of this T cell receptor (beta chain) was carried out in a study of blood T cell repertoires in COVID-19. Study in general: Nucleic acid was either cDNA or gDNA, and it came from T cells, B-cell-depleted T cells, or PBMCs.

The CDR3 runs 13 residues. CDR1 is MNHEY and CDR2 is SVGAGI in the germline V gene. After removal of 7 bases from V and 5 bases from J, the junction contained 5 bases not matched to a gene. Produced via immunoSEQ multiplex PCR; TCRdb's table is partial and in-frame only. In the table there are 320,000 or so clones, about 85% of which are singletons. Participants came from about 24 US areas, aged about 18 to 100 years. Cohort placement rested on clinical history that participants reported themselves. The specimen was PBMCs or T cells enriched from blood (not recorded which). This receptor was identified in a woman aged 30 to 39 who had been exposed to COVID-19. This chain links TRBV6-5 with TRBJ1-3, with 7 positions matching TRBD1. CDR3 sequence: CASKEGARNTIYF. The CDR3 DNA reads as TGTGCCAGCAAAGAGGGGGCAAGAAACACCATATATTTT.